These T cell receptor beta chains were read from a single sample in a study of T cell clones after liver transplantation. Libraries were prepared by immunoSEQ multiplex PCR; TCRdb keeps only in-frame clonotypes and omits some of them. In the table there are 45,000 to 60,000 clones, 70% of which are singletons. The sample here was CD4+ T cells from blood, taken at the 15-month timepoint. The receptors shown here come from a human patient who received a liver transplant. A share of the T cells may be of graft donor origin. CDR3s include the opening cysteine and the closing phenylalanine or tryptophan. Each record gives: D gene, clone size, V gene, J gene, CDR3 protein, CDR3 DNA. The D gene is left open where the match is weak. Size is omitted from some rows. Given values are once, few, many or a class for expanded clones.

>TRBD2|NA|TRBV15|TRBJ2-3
CATSRGGGAGNFHTQYF
TGTGCCACCAGCAGAGGGGGAGGAGCGGGGAACTTCCATACGCAGTATTTT
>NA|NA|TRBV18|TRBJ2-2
CASSHSSGRGTGELFF
TGTGCCAGCTCACATTCCAGCGGCAGAGGGACCGGGGAGCTGTTTTTT
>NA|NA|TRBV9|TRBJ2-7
CASSVGTASYEQYF
TGTGCCAGCAGCGTAGGGACAGCATCCTACGAGCAGTACTTC
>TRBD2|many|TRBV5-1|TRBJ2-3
CASSSPAGGFTDTQYF
TGCGCCAGCAGCAGTCCTGCGGGGGGCTTCACAGATACGCAGTATTTT
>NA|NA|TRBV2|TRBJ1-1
CASLGQIMNTEAFF
TGTGCCAGCCTAGGACAGATTATGAACACTGAAGCTTTCTTT
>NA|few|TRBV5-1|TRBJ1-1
CASSLTAINTEAFF
TGCGCCAGCAGTTTGACAGCGATCAACACTGAAGCTTTCTTT
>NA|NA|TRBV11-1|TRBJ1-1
CASSLAARGNTEAFF
TGTGCCAGCAGCTTAGCCGCCAGGGGGAACACTGAAGCTTTCTTT
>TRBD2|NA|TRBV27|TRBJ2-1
CASSPTGSGGPVAYNEQFF
TGTGCCAGCAGTCCGACTGGGAGCGGGGGGCCGGTGGCCTACAATGAGCAGTTCTTC
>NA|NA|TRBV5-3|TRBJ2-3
CARSLSSDSRGTDTQYF
TGTGCCAGAAGCTTGTCTTCAGACTCACGAGGAACAGATACGCAGTATTTT
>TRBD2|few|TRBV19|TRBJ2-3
CASSTLSGTSGTDTQYF
TGTGCCAGTAGTACCCTGTCCGGGACTAGCGGCACAGATACGCAGTATTTT
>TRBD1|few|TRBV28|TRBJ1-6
CASSLEQGGSPLHF
TGTGCCAGCAGTTTAGAGCAGGGGGGTTCACCCCTCCACTTT
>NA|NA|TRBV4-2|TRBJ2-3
CASSHPALGASTDTQYF
TGTGCCAGCAGCCATCCCGCACTAGGGGCTTCCACAGATACGCAGTATTTT
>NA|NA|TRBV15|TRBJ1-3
CATRRGTGAGNTIYF
TGTGCCACCAGGAGGGGTACGGGGGCTGGAAACACCATATATTTT